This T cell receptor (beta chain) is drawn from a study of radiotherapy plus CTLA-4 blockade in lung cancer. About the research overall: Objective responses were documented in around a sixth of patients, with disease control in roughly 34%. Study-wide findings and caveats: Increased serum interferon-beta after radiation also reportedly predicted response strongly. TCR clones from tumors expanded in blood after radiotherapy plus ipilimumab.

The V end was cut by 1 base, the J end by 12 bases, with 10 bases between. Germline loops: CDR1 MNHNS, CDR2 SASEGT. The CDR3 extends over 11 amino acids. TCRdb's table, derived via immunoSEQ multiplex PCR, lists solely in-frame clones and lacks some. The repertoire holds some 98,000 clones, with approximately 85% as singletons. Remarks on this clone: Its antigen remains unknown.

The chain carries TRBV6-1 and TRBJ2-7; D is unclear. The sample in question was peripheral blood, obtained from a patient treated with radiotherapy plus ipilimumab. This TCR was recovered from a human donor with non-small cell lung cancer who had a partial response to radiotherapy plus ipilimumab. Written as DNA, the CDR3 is TGTGCCAGCAGTGAAGGCGGCGCCATGTACTTC. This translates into CASSEGGAMYF.